This section outlines one T cell receptor (beta chain) sequence together with its context. The sample belongs to a study of blood T cell repertoires in COVID-19. Study in general: Spain, Italy and the United States supplied samples that represented acute and convalescent COVID-19. In each case, the material was cDNA or gDNA derived from T cells, B-cell-depleted T cells, or PBMCs.

The CDR3 has 15 residues. With 3 bases removed from V and 4 bases from J, the gap between germline ends came to 13 bases. The germline CDR1 and CDR2 sequences are LNHDA and SQIVND (reference sequence). Sequencing was performed with immunoSEQ multiplex PCR; in TCRdb, only in-frame clones are kept and a portion is missing. Found here are 360,000 or so clones, roughly nine tenths of them singletons; the top ten hold 1.7%. Those who participated ranged in age from roughly 18 to 90 years and resided in some 24 US areas. Clinical histories supplied by participants themselves formed the basis of cohort assignment.

Sequencing input: PBMCs or T cells enriched from blood (not recorded which). This clonotype originated in a woman aged 25 to 39 who had recovered from COVID-19. The rearrangement links TRBV19 to TRBJ1-5; no firm D call. The CDR3 spells CASSIGGRPNQPQHF. Here the CDR3 DNA reads TGTGCCAGTAGTATCGGAGGCAGACCTAATCAGCCCCAGCATTTT. Together with reference TRBV19 and TRBJ1-5, the CDR3 gives the full variable domain: DGGITQSPKYLFRKEGQNVTLSCEQNLNHDAMYWYRQDPGQGLRLIYYSQIVNDFQKGDIAEGYSVSREKKESFPLTVTSAQKNPTAFYLCASSIGGRPNQPQHFGDGTRLSIL.